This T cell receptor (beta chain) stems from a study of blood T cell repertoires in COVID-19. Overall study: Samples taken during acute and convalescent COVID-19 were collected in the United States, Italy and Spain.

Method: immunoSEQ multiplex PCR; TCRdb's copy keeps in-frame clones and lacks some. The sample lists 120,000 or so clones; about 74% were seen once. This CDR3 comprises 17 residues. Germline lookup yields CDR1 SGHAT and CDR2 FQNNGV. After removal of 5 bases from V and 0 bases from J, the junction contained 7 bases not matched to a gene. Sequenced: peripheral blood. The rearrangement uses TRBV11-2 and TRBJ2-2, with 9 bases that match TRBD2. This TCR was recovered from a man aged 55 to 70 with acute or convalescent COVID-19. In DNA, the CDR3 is TGTGCCAGCAGCACATTAGCGGGAGTGGCGAACACCGGGGAGCTGTTTTTT. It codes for CASSTLAGVANTGELFF. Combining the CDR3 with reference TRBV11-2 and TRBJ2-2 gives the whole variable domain EAGVAQSPRYKIIEKRQSVAFWCNPISGHATLYWYQQILGQGPKLLIQFQNNGVVDDSQLPKDRFSAERLKGVDSTLKIQPAKLEDSAVYLCASSTLAGVANTGELFFGEGSRLTVL.